The present TCR beta chain was sequenced within a study of breast tumors, draining lymph nodes, adjacent tissues. As for this clonotype: What it recognizes is unknown.

Study results and limitations: Tumor repertoires ranked between lymph nodes and nontumor tissue in diversity, with V and J gene preferences. Data fit most tumor T cells coming from lymph node, expanding in tumor. Tumor T cell lymph node origin was a supported hypothesis, not proven.

One entry per CDR3 protein, called by TCRdb with MiXCR from the multiplex PCR reads. Of roughly 220,000 distinct CDR3 sequences listed, roughly a third are singletons. Samples came from axillary lymph nodes draining the breast cancer. This receptor was taken from a female donor with breast cancer. Some clones in this sample may be carry-over from other donors' samples. The sample consisted of axillary lymph node tissue.

CDR3 DNA: TGCGCCAGCAGCTTGGGACCGGGCACCTTC. Translation: CASSLGPGTF. This chain connects TRBV5-1 to TRBJ1-2; D is undetermined. V shed 0 bases and J shed 13 bases, with 7 bases lying between them. Germline CDR1 reads SGHRS; CDR2 reads YFSETQ. The CDR3 is 10 amino acids.